This T cell receptor beta chain came from a study of shared clonotypes between healthy human individuals. Concerning this clone itself: The antigen remains undetermined.

Germline assignment: CDR1 SGHAT and CDR2 FQNNGV. This CDR3 is 17 amino acids long. Trimming at V came to 1 base and at J to 0 bases, leaving 7 bases not matched to a gene. An assay was performed, and its level was deep. Here immunoSEQ multiplex PCR was the method, and the copy in TCRdb shows in-frame clones only, minus some. This table has over 750,000 clones, around 96% appearing once. Naive CD8 cells lacked CD45RO, underwent positive selection for CCR7 and left out terminally differentiated effector memory CD45RA+ cells. Study conclusions and caveats: It was the few donors that limited the genetic and exposure-history diversity represented.

The receptor was derived from a man aged 25 to 45 in good health. The chain recombines TRBV11-2 with TRBJ1-1, with 8 positions matching TRBD1. Sequencing input: naive CD8+ T cells sorted from blood. The CDR3 DNA reads as TGTGCCAGCAGCTTAGGTCGACAGGGGTCCATGAACACTGAAGCTTTCTTT. Its protein product is CASSLGRQGSMNTEAFF.